These 9 T cell receptor beta chains were sequenced from one sample in a study of shared clonotypes between healthy human individuals. TCRdb's table, derived via immunoSEQ multiplex PCR, lists solely in-frame clones and lacks some. The sample has hundreds of thousands of clones, 96% seen once. Terminally differentiated effector memory CD45RA+ cells were left out of the naive CD8 fraction, which was CD45RO-negative and positively selected for CCR7. The sample comprised naive CD8+ T cells sorted from blood. All receptors derive from a woman aged 25 to 39 in good health.

The V gene is TRBV2, the J gene TRBJ2-2, with 7 bases aligning to TRBD1. The CDR3 extends over 14 amino acids. The V gene end was trimmed by 11 bases and the J gene end by 0 bases; junction bases not matched to a gene: 6. Germline CDR1 reads SNHLY; CDR2 reads FYNNEI. The chain's CDR3 is CAYSGQTNTGELFF. CDR3 nucleotides: TGTGCCTACTCGGGACAGACGAACACCGGGGAGCTGTTTTTT.

The chain joins TRBV6-1 to TRBJ1-5; D is unclear. V lost 8 bases, J lost 5 bases, and 16 bases lay in between. The CDR3 runs to 14 residues. Germline lookup yields CDR1 MNHNS and CDR2 SASEGT. The CDR3 DNA follows: TGTGCCAGCTTGGCGGAGTCAGCGGATCAGCCCCAGCATTTT. It translates to CASLAESADQPQHF.

The genes are TRBV5-1 and TRBJ2-3; the D gene is possibly TRBD1 (6 bases). CDR3 length equals 13 residues. Germline V gene lookup returns CDR1 SGHRS and CDR2 YFSETQ. Trimming removed 4 bases at V and 4 bases at J, with 10 bases between. CDR3 nucleotides: TGCGCCAGCAGCGAGGACAGTCCAGATACGCAGTATTTT. The encoded protein is CASSEDSPDTQYF.

This clone occurred once. The rearrangement links TRBV5-1 to TRBJ2-2, with a possible D match to TRBD2 (5 bases). The CDR3 consists of 14 residues. From germline, CDR1 is SGHRS and CDR2 YFSETQ. V dropped 4 bases and J dropped 8 bases, with 15 bases sitting between them. The CDR3 DNA sequence: TGCGCCAGCAGCACGGAGGTCCGGAGAGGGGAGCTGTTTTTT. It translates to CASSTEVRRGELFF.

Details on this clone: This sample also contains other DNA sequences that code for the same CDR3. This sequence joins TRBV27 and TRBJ2-6; D gene unclear. CDR1 and CDR2 from the germline V gene are MNHEY and SMNVEV (reference sequence). The germline V and J ends were trimmed by 1 base and 1 base, with 2 bases remaining between them. The CDR3 length is 14 residues. CDR3 DNA: TGTGCCAGCAGTTTATTGTCTGGGGCCAACGTCCTGACTTTC. Translating gives CASSLLSGANVLTF.

The rearrangement joins TRBV28 to TRBJ2-7; maybe TRBD1 (5 bases). The ends were cut back, 5 bases at V and 1 base at J, with 12 bases in the middle. Germline lookup yields CDR1 MDHEN and CDR2 SYDVKM. The CDR3 loop spans 14 amino acids. The CDR3 reads CASSTGISSYEQYF. The DNA of the CDR3 is TGTGCCAGCAGTACAGGTATTAGTTCCTACGAGCAGTACTTC. Using reference TRBV28 and TRBJ2-7 for the parts outside the CDR3, the full variable domain is DVKVTQSSRYLVKRTGEKVFLECVQDMDHENMFWYRQDPGLGLRLIYFSYDVKMKEKGDIPEGYSVSREKKERFSLILESASTNQTSMYLCASSTGISSYEQYFGPGTRLTVT.

The chain joins TRBV28 to TRBJ2-1; 7 bases line up with TRBD2. V was pared by 6 bases and J by 6 bases, with 11 bases of the junction left unmatched. Germline assignment: CDR1 MDHEN and CDR2 SYDVKM. This CDR3 spans 15 amino acids. CDR3 sequence reads: CASSPIGSGSNEQFF. The CDR3 DNA reads as TGTGCCAGCAGCCCGATTGGTAGCGGGTCCAATGAGCAGTTCTTC. Based on the CDR3 plus reference TRBV28 and TRBJ2-1, the full variable domain is DVKVTQSSRYLVKRTGEKVFLECVQDMDHENMFWYRQDPGLGLRLIYFSYDVKMKEKGDIPEGYSVSREKKERFSLILESASTNQTSMYLCASSPIGSGSNEQFFGPGTRLTVL.

This clone has only one observation. This chain connects TRBV6-6 to TRBJ2-7; either TRBD1 or TRBD2 may fit D (5 bases each). Germline V lookup: CDR1 MNHNY, CDR2 SVGAGI (reference sequence). The CDR3 is made up of 16 amino acids. V was trimmed by 6 bases and J by 0 bases, leaving 18 bases between them. CDR3 in DNA: TGTGCCAGCAGCTTAGGACAAGAGGGCCGCTCCTACGAGCAGTACTTC. This translates into CASSLGQEGRSYEQYF.

The rearrangement links TRBV21-1 to TRBJ2-7; TRBD1 reflects the table's D call only, with no check against the DNA. TRBV21-1 is tagged as a pseudogene. This CDR3 is built from 13 residues. CDR3 residues: CASSKKQSYEQYF. The CDR3 DNA reads TGTGCCAGCAGCAAAAAACAGAGCTACGAGCAGTACTTC.